The source of this T cell receptor (beta chain) is a study of radiotherapy plus CTLA-4 blockade in lung cancer. Study-wide context: An objective response was seen in 18% of patients, and disease control in less than 40%.

Study outcomes and limitations: Reportedly, early blood T cell clone dynamics best predicted response, with interferon-beta.

Regarding this clone: What it recognizes is unknown.

TCRdb's copy holds only in-frame clones and misses some; the assay was immunoSEQ multiplex PCR. There are about 87,000 clones in the sample; about 88% occur only once, and around 17% lies in the top ten. Looked up from germline, CDR1 is WNHNN and CDR2 is SYGVQD (reference sequence). CDR3 length equals 11 residues. The V and J ends lost 7 bases and 5 bases respectively, with 6 bases between them. The receptor was derived from a human donor with non-small cell lung cancer that progressed on radiotherapy plus ipilimumab. Sequenced here: peripheral blood, sampled from a patient treated with radiotherapy plus ipilimumab. The chain links TRBV10-1 to TRBJ2-1; D is undetermined. In DNA form, the CDR3 reads TGCGCCAGCAACGTAAACAATGAGCAGTTCTTC. This codes for CASNVNNEQFF.